This paragraph reports one TCR beta chain. Primers for the PCR totalled 60 Vbeta and 13 Jbeta. Repertoires were generated with immunoSEQ multiplex PCR, while TCRdb's copy carries only in-frame clones and drops some. This table holds approximately 170,000 clones, around 84% found once. The data derive from a study of cytomegalovirus exposure and HLA in healthy donors. Trimming removed 6 bases at V and 6 bases at J, with 16 bases between. This CDR3 spans 14 amino acids. In germline, CDR1 is SGHRS, CDR2 YFSETQ. The source material was PBMCs. The rearrangement links TRBV5-1 to TRBJ2-4; no firm D call. The TCR sequence derives from a man under 40 in good health and CMV-seropositive. Here the CDR3 reads CASTPDTDLNIQYF. The DNA for the CDR3 is TGCGCCAGCACCCCCGACACCGATTTAAACATTCAGTACTTC.